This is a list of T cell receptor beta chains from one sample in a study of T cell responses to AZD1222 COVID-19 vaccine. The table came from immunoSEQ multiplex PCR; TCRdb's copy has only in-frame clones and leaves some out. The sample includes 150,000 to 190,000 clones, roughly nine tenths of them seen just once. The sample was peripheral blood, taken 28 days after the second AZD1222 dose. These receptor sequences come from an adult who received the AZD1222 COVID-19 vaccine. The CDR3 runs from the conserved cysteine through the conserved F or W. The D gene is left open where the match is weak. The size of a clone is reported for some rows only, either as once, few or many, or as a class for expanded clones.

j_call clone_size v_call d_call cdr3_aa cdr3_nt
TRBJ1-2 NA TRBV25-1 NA CASGGGKGYGYTF TGTGCCAGTGGCGGGGGCAAGGGCTATGGCTACACCTTC
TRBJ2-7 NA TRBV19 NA CASSIPYEQYF TGTGCCAGTAGTATCCCCTACGAGCAGTACTTC
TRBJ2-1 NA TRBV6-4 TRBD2 CASSDMGLAIDEQFF TGTGCCAGCAGTGACATGGGACTAGCTATCGATGAGCAGTTCTTC
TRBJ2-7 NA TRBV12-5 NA CASGLVLPGSPYEQYF TGTGCTAGTGGTTTGGTACTTCCCGGGAGCCCCTACGAGCAGTACTTC
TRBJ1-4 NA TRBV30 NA CAWSEGRSATNEKLFF TGTGCCTGGAGTGAAGGCCGCAGTGCAACTAATGAAAAACTGTTTTTT
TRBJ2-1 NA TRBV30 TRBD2 CACPGGLAGHFTFF TGTGCCTGCCCCGGGGGGCTAGCGGGTCATTTTACGTTCTTC
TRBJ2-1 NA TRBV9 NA CASSVGTADNEQFF TGTGCCAGCAGCGTAGGGACTGCCGACAATGAGCAGTTCTTC
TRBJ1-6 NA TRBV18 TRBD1 CASSWTGLDSPLHF TGTGCCAGCTCTTGGACAGGGTTGGATTCACCCCTCCACTTT
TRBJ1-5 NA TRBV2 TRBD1 CASHDRENQPQHF TGTGCCAGTCATGACAGGGAGAATCAGCCCCAGCATTTT
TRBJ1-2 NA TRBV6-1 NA CASSESLTGFYGYTF TGTGCCAGCAGTGAGTCGCTAACAGGGTTCTATGGCTACACCTTC
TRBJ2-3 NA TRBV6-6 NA CASSYTVLDPQYF TGTGCCAGCAGTTACACGGTCCTAGACCCGCAGTATTTT
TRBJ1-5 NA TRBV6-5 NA CASRTANQPQHF TGTGCCAGCAGGACAGCCAATCAGCCCCAGCATTTT
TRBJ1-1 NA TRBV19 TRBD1 CASSRGTVNTEAFF TGTGCCAGTAGTAGGGGGACAGTGAACACTGAAGCTTTCTTT
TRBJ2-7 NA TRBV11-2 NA CASSLGLAYEQYF TGTGCCAGCAGCTTAGGTCTAGCGTACGAGCAGTACTTC
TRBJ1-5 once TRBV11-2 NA CASSTDLSGQPQHF TGTGCCAGCAGTACCGACCTATCGGGTCAGCCCCAGCATTTT
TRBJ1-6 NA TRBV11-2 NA CASSSTSQDSPLHF TGTGCCAGCAGCTCAACATCCCAGGACTCACCCCTCCACTTT
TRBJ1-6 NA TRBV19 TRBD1 CASSRGQGGPYNSPLHF TGTGCCAGTAGTAGGGGCCAGGGGGGCCCCTATAATTCACCCCTCCACTTT
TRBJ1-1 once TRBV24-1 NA CATSDLEGPRAEAFF TGTGCCACCAGTGATTTGGAGGGACCGAGGGCTGAAGCTTTCTTT
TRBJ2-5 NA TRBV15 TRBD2 CATRGRESYQTQYF TGTGCCACCAGGGGGCGGGAGTCGTATCAGACCCAGTACTTC
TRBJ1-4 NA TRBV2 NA CASSDVGAVINEKLFF TGTGCCAGCAGTGACGTAGGGGCGGTGATTAATGAAAAACTGTTTTTT
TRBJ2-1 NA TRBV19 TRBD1 CASRPGQGSFSSYNEQFF TGTGCCAGTAGGCCGGGACAGGGGTCTTTCAGCTCCTACAATGAGCAGTTCTTC
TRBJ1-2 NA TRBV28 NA CASALRADGYTF TGTGCCAGCGCCCTTAGGGCCGATGGCTACACCTTC
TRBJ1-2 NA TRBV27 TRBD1 CASSFRQGGYGYTF TGTGCCAGCAGTTTCAGACAGGGGGGCTATGGCTACACCTTC
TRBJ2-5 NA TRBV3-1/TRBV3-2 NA CASSQEAPPGGETQYF TGTGCCAGCAGCCAAGAAGCCCCACCCGGAGGAGAGACCCAGTACTTC
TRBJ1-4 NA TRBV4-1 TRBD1 CASSPGGGRANEKLFF TGCGCCAGCAGCCCAGGGGGAGGGAGGGCCAATGAAAAACTGTTTTTT
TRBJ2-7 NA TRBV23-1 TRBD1 CASSQVGQGATYEQYF TGCGCCAGCAGTCAAGTCGGGCAGGGGGCTACCTACGAGCAGTACTTC
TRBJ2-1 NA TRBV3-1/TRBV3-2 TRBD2 CASSQGRGSFNEQFF TGTGCCAGCAGCCAAGGTCGCGGGAGTTTCAATGAGCAGTTCTTC
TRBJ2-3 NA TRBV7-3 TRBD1 CASSPDRGFTDTQYF TGTGCCAGCAGCCCTGACAGGGGATTCACAGATACGCAGTATTTT
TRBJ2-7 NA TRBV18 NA CASSPTPVGSEQYF TGTGCCAGCTCACCTACCCCCGTCGGCAGCGAGCAGTACTTC
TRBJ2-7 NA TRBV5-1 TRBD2 CASSFGLAYEQYF TGCGCCAGCAGCTTTGGACTAGCATATGAGCAGTACTTC
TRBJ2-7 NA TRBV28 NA CASSLGYSEYEQYF TGTGCCAGCAGTTTAGGCTACTCCGAATACGAGCAGTACTTC
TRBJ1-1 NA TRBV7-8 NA CASSLPYKGNTEAFF TGTGCCAGCAGCTTACCCTACAAGGGGAACACTGAAGCTTTCTTT